The 17 T cell receptor beta chains given below trace back to one sample, sequenced in a study of glioma-infiltrating T cells. TCR alpha and beta CDR3 regions were amplified from RNA using iRepertoire nested multiplex PCR. TCRdb called the multiplex PCR reads again in MiXCR, with one record for every CDR3 protein. There are approximately 110,000 distinct CDR3 sequences in the sample; more than 20% occur only once, and approximately 14% lies in the top ten. The specimen sequenced was glioma tissue, nonneoplastic brain tissue, or PBMCs (not recorded which). All receptors come from a human donor with low-grade glioma or glioblastoma, undergoing nonglioma brain surgery, or in good health (not recorded which).

This chain uses TRBV6-6 with TRBJ1-2; no definite D call. The CDR3 has 17 residues. The V gene lost 4 bases and the J gene lost 4 bases, with 22 bases spanning the gap. Germline V gene data show CDR1 as MNHNY and CDR2 as SVGAGI (reference sequence). The CDR3 nucleotides are TGTGCCAGCAGTTCCGGATACGGTCCCCTGAGGAGCTATGGCTACACCTTC. Its translation is CASSSGYGPLRSYGYTF.

This clonotype was seen repeatedly, ten times or more. The V gene is TRBV6-2 or TRBV6-3, the J gene TRBJ2-3; the match to TRBD2 covers 13 bases. Germline CDR1 and CDR2: MNHEY and SVGEGT. The CDR3 length is 16 residues. J was trimmed by 3 bases and V by 4 bases; bases with no gene match: 4. CDR3 bases: TGTGCCAGCAGTTTCGTGACTAGCGGGAGGACAGATACGCAGTATTTT. Translated, it gives CASSFVTSGRTDTQYF.

The chain joins TRBV18 to TRBJ2-3; maybe TRBD2 (6 bases). The germline V gene has CDR1 KGHSH and CDR2 LQKENI. CDR3 length: 14 amino acids. V dropped 3 bases and J dropped 2 bases, with 9 bases sitting between them. CDR3 protein: CASSPGLITDTQYF. The CDR3 DNA follows: TGTGCCAGCTCACCGGGACTTATCACAGATACGCAGTATTTT.

This clonotype was observed many times. V and J are TRBV15 and TRBJ2-7, with unresolved D. V was clipped by 1 base and J by 2 bases, with 9 bases between them. CDR1 is LNHNV, CDR2 YYDKDF, per germline (reference sequence). The CDR3 runs 14 residues. The CDR3 DNA sequence: TGTGCCACCAGCAGAGGGAACGGAGCCTACGAGCAGTACTTC. Amino acids: CATSRGNGAYEQYF.

As regards this clonotype: A much larger clone differs from this one at a single base, so this may be a read error. CDR3 in amino acids: CASSLDAGSTDAQYF. The DNA for the CDR3 is TGTGCCAGCAGCTTAGATGCGGGTAGCACAGATGCGCAGTATTTT. This rearrangement joins TRBV7-2 to TRBJ2-3; the D gene is possibly TRBD2 (5 bases). Germline V CDR1 and CDR2: SGHTA, FQGNSA. The CDR3 has 15 amino acids.

Many counts were recorded for this clonotype. The J gene is TRBJ2-3, the V gene TRBV2, with D possibly being TRBD2 (5 bases). V lost 3 bases and J lost 1, with 11 bases in between. This CDR3 has 15 amino acids. CDR1 is SNHLY, CDR2 FYNNEI, per germline. This CDR3 reads CASSDRSGGTDTQYF. CDR3 DNA: TGTGCCAGCAGTGATCGGAGCGGAGGCACAGATACGCAGTATTTT.

Written as DNA, the CDR3 is TGCAGCGTTGTAGGTCAAAACACTGAAGCTTTCTTT. Protein: CSVVGQNTEAFF. The chain carries TRBV29-1 and TRBJ1-1; no definite D call. Germline-derived CDR1 and CDR2 are SQVTM and ANQGSEA. Trimming pared 4 bases from V and 2 bases from J, leaving 8 bases between. The CDR3 has 12 amino acids.

The chain uses TRBV5-4 and TRBJ2-3; D unclear. Per germline, CDR1 SGHNT and CDR2 YYREEE (reference sequence). The CDR3 is 13 residues long. V lost 4 bases and J lost 4, with 10 bases in between. CDR3 sequence: CASSPGGADTQYF. The CDR3 DNA follows: TGTGCCAGCAGCCCCGGCGGCGCAGATACGCAGTATTTT. The whole variable domain, filled in from reference TRBV5-4 and TRBJ2-3, reads ETGVTQSPTHLIKTRGQQVTLRCSSQSGHNTVSWYQQALGQGPQFIFQYYREEENGRGNFPPRFSGLQFPNYSSELNVNALELDDSALYLCASSPGGADTQYFGPGTRLTVL.

This clonotype has a count of ten or more. CDR3 region: CASSPKRAGTGDQPQHF. The CDR3 bases are TGTGCCAGCAGCCCCAAACGGGCCGGGACAGGAGATCAGCCCCAGCATTTT. The J gene is TRBJ1-5, the V gene TRBV7-2, with TRBD1 matching over 8 bases. CDR3 length: 17 amino acids. CDR1 SGHTA and CDR2 FQGNSA come from the germline V gene. V trimming: 5 bases; J trimming: 5 bases; junction bases outside the gene matches: 14.

This clonotype was counted between two and nine times. CDR3 bases: TGTGCCAGCAGCTTAGTGTTCGGGGAGGAGCAGTACTTC. This gives the protein CASSLVFGEEQYF. The chain has TRBV7-2 and TRBJ2-7; perhaps TRBD2 as D (5 bases). CDR1 is SGHTA and CDR2 is FQGNSA in the germline V gene. V lost 1 base and J 7 bases, leaving 11 bases between the germline ends. This CDR3 is 13 amino acids long.

In its sample, this clonotype was seen a few times. A read error may produce the germline difference seen at one junction end. The genes are TRBV28 and TRBJ1-5; the match to TRBD1 covers 9 bases. The CDR3 is 16 amino acids. Germline V gene data show CDR1 as MDHEN and CDR2 as SYDVKM. The CDR3: CASSSAGTGRNQPQHF. In nucleotides, the CDR3 is TGTGCTAGCAGTTCCGCCGGGACAGGGCGCAATCAGCCCCAGCATTTT.

In regard to this clonotype: A read error may explain this, as a much larger clone is one base away. This sequence joins TRBV5-1 and TRBJ2-3, with D unresolved. The CDR3 sequence is 15 residues long. The germline gives CDR1 SGHRS, CDR2 YFSETQ. CDR3 sequence (DNA): TGCTCCAGCAGCTTGGCTCAACACCGCACAGATACGCAGTATTTT. This translates into CSSSLAQHRTDTQYF.

This clonotype came up many times. This sequence joins TRBV6-2 or TRBV6-3 and TRBJ2-7, with D tentatively TRBD1 (6 bases). The CDR3 totals 14 residues. V shed 0 bases and J shed 3 bases, with 9 bases lying between them. CDR1 and CDR2 (germline): MNHEY, SVGEGT. CDR3 DNA sequence: TGTGCCAGCAGTTACTCGACAGGATTCTACGAGCAGTACTTC. This gives the protein CASSYSTGFYEQYF.

The CDR3 nucleotides are TGTGCCAGCAGCCAAGGGCCGGGACAGACTAACTATGGCTACACCTTC. Translation: CASSQGPGQTNYGYTF. The J gene is TRBJ1-2, the V gene TRBV3-1; 7 bases align to TRBD1. The CDR3 length is 16 residues. In germline, CDR1 is LGHDT, CDR2 YNNKEL (reference sequence). V shed 1 base, J shed 0 bases, and the junction held 5 bases outside the gene matches.

Note on this clonotype: A read error is possible here, since a much larger clone lies one base away. The V call is TRBV4-3, the J call TRBJ2-1; no firm D call. The CDR3 has 14 amino acids. Germline V lookup: CDR1 LGHNA, CDR2 YSLEER. The CDR3, as DNA: TGCGCCAGCAGCCAGGGCACCTACAATGATGGGCAGTCCTTC. Protein sequence: CASSQGTYNDGQSF.

This clonotype has more than one count but fewer than ten. The chain has TRBV4-3 and TRBJ2-5; D may be TRBD1 (6 bases). The germline V gene encodes CDR1 LGHNA and CDR2 YSLEER. The CDR3 contains 15 residues. Trimming shortened V by 5 bases and J by 4 bases, and 17 bases separated the two germline ends. CDR3 amino acids: CASSCPRQERETQYF. Here the CDR3 DNA reads TGCGCCAGCAGCTGCCCGAGACAGGAACGAGAGACCCAGTACTTC.

At least ten counts were recorded for this clonotype. J is TRBJ2-1 and V is TRBV6-1; the match to TRBD1 covers 9 bases. The V segment lost 10 bases and the J segment 9 bases; nucleotides outside the gene matches: 10. The germline V gene has CDR1 MNHNS and CDR2 SASEGT. The CDR3 covers 13 residues. In nucleotides, the CDR3 is TGTGCCACCGGGACAGGGAGGGCAGCTGAGCAGTTCTTC. Residues: CATGTGRAAEQFF.